These 21 T cell receptor beta chains were all obtained from the same sample, sequenced in a study of monozygotic twins with inflammatory bowel disease. Using the 5' RACE reads, TCRdb records one entry per CDR3 protein without DNA. The sample totals 400,000 to 500,000 distinct CDR3 sequences. The sequenced sample consisted of blood. The source of these receptors is a human donor with ulcerative colitis or Crohn's disease, or a healthy co-twin of an affected twin (not recorded which).

This sequence joins TRBV24-1 and TRBJ1-1. The CDR3 spans 13 residues. Germline V gives CDR1 KGHDR, CDR2 SFDVKD. The CDR3: CATSDIRNTEAFF.

The chain employs TRBV20-1 and TRBJ1-3; TCRdb proposes TRBD1, but this gene call is untestable without DNA. CDR1 and CDR2 from the germline V gene are DFQATT and SNEGSKA (reference sequence). The CDR3 extends over 16 amino acids. CDR3: CSAQSGPPSWGNTIYF.

The chain employs TRBV27 and TRBJ2-5; TCRdb designates TRBD2, a call that cannot be tested without DNA. Germline-derived CDR1 and CDR2 are MNHEY and SMNVEV (reference sequence). CDR3 length equals 17 residues. The CDR3 sequence is CASSLLFPGLARETQYF.

V and J are TRBV2 and TRBJ2-7; the D call of TRBD1 rests on TCRdb alone, since no DNA is present to check it. Germline-derived CDR1 and CDR2 are SNHLY and FYNNEI. CDR3 length equals 15 residues. CDR3 residues: CASSEMGQLSYEQYF.

J is TRBJ2-2 and V is TRBV7-3; the D call of TRBD2 rests on TCRdb alone, since no DNA is present to check it. CDR1 is SGHTA and CDR2 is FQGTGA in the germline V gene. The CDR3 contains 18 residues. The CDR3 loop reads CASSRQELASGYTGELFF.

The chain employs TRBV28 and TRBJ2-4; there is no DNA to check the TCRdb D call of TRBD1. The CDR3 length is 15 residues. Germline V gene sequence: CDR1 MDHEN, CDR2 SYDVKM. The CDR3 here is CASERGSGGSDIQYF.

The gene calls are TRBV20-1 and TRBJ2-1; TCRdb indicates TRBD1, and absent DNA this call remains unverified. This CDR3 is built from 14 residues. Germline CDR1 and CDR2: DFQATT and SNEGSKA (reference sequence). The CDR3: CSARTGTEYNEQFF.

J is TRBJ2-5 and V is TRBV7-2; TCRdb reports TRBD2, a call that lacks DNA to check it against. The CDR3 has 14 residues. Germline V lookup: CDR1 SGHTA, CDR2 FQGNSA. CDR3 sequence: CASSSTTSIETQYF.

V and J are TRBV28 and TRBJ2-1; without DNA, the TCRdb call of TRBD1 cannot be checked. The CDR3 consists of 15 residues. Germline V gives CDR1 MDHEN, CDR2 SYDVKM. The CDR3 here is CASSLIGQGAGQQFF.

V is TRBV18 and J is TRBJ1-2; absent DNA, TCRdb's TRBD1 call cannot be checked. The CDR3 is 17 residues long. Germline V gives CDR1 KGHSH, CDR2 LQKENI. The CDR3 is CASSPTEPGQAYYGYTF.

The CDR3 sequence: CASSLRLAGVGETQYF. The chain carries TRBV7-6 and TRBJ2-5; TCRdb returns TRBD2, unconfirmable since there is no DNA. CDR1 is SGHVS, CDR2 FNYEAQ, per germline. The CDR3 length is 16 residues. Using reference TRBV7-6 and TRBJ2-5 for the parts outside the CDR3, the full variable domain is GAGVSQSPRYKVTKRGQDVALRCDPISGHVSLYWYRQALGQGPEFLTYFNYEAQQDKSGLPNDRFSAERPEGSISTLTIQRTEQRDSAMYRCASSLRLAGVGETQYFGPGTRLLVL.

This sequence joins TRBV4-3 and TRBJ2-1; TCRdb outputs TRBD2, but without DNA this stays unchecked. This CDR3 spans 13 amino acids. Germline loops: CDR1 LGHNA, CDR2 YSLEER. CDR3 sequence: CATGTRNNYEQFF.

The chain links TRBV6-1 to TRBJ2-7. CDR3 length: 14 residues. Germline CDR1 is MNHNS and CDR2 is SASEGT. CDR3 amino acids: CASSDSGRFYEQYF.

The chain uses TRBV7-3 and TRBJ2-2. Per the germline V gene, CDR1 is SGHTA and CDR2 is FQGTGA. This CDR3 is built from 14 residues. CDR3 amino acids: CASSKLSDTGELFF. The full variable domain, completed using reference TRBV7-3 and TRBJ2-2, is GAGVSQTPSNKVTEKGKYVELRCDPISGHTALYWYRQSLGQGPEFLIYFQGTGAADDSGLPNDRFFAVRPEGSVSTLKIQRTERGDSAVYLCASSKLSDTGELFFGEGSRLTVL.

This rearrangement joins TRBV20-1 to TRBJ1-2; as DNA is missing, the TRBD1 call by TCRdb cannot be tested. Germline lookup yields CDR1 DFQATT and CDR2 SNEGSKA (reference sequence). The CDR3 covers 13 residues. The CDR3 is CSAYVGGSGGYTF.

This chain uses TRBV7-2 with TRBJ2-3; TCRdb's D gene call, TRBD2, goes unchecked for lack of DNA. Per the germline V gene, CDR1 is SGHTA and CDR2 is FQGNSA. CDR3 size: 14 residues. The CDR3 region is CASRLSSGTDTQYF.

The CDR3 is CASSQDRDTPYGYTF. The genes are TRBV4-3 and TRBJ1-2. Germline-derived CDR1 and CDR2 are LGHNA and YSLEER. This CDR3 has 15 amino acids.

The chain employs TRBV7-2 and TRBJ2-5. The CDR3 totals 13 residues. CDR1 and CDR2 from the germline V gene are SGHTA and FQGNSA. This CDR3 is CASSYRTGETQYF.

CDR3 sequence: CASAKTSGGYNEQFF. The V gene is TRBV3-1, the J gene TRBJ2-1; the TCRdb D gene call, TRBD2, has no DNA to confirm it. This CDR3 has 15 residues. Germline loops: CDR1 LGHDT, CDR2 YNNKEL (reference sequence).

The chain has TRBV30 and TRBJ1-1. Per the germline V gene, CDR1 is GTSNPN and CDR2 is SVGIG (reference sequence). This CDR3 contains 11 residues. CDR3 sequence: CAWVPSTEAFF. Together with reference TRBV30 and TRBJ1-1, the CDR3 gives the full variable domain: SQTIHQWPATLVQPVGSPLSLECTVEGTSNPNLYWYRQAAGRGLQLLFYSVGIGQISSEVPQNLSASRPQDRQFILSSKKLLLSDSGFYLCAWVPSTEAFFGQGTRLTVV.

The chain uses TRBV6-6 and TRBJ1-3. Germline lookup yields CDR1 MNHNY and CDR2 SVGAGI (reference sequence). This CDR3 contains 11 residues. This CDR3 is CASEQRNTIYF.